Presented here are 23 T cell receptor beta chains from one specimen sequenced in a study of TIL therapy for anti-PD-1-resistant metastatic lung cancer. Time point in this sample: pre-treatment sample, taken before nivolumab and TIL therapy. This was the immunoSEQ v3 assay. The repertoire was sequenced with immunoSEQ multiplex PCR; TCRdb's copy has only in-frame clones and lacks some. The table shows some 18,000 clones, with about 80% occurring only once. Sequences were derived from blood, sampled at baseline. These receptor sequences come from a person between 25 and 80 years old with non-small cell lung cancer.

This clone appeared once. The chain has TRBV10-3 and TRBJ1-1; no reliable D call. The CDR3 extends over 14 amino acids. The V gene lost 3 bases and the J gene lost 1 base, with 9 bases spanning the gap. Germline V CDR1 and CDR2: ENHRY, SYGVKD. The CDR3 spells CAISDKTANTEAFF. DNA for the CDR3: TGTGCCATCAGTGATAAGACGGCGAACACTGAAGCTTTCTTT.

The CDR3 bases are TGTGCCAGCAGCTTAGCCGGTATGGTTGGCTACACCTTC. Translated: CASSLAGMVGYTF. The chain carries TRBV11-3 and TRBJ1-2; D is uncertain. The CDR3 has 13 amino acids. Germline V gene data show CDR1 as SGHNT and CDR2 as YENEEA. Trimming shortened V by 1 base and J by 7 bases, and 10 bases separated the two germline ends.

This chain uses TRBV4-2 with TRBJ1-2; 8 bases are a match to TRBD1. The CDR3 has 14 residues. Germline CDR1 is LGHNA and CDR2 is YNFKEQ. Trimming cost V 2 bases and J 3 bases; bases outside gene matches: 2. CDR3 nucleotide sequence: TGTGCCAGCAGCCAACCGGGACAGGACTATGGCTACACCTTC. This encodes CASSQPGQDYGYTF.

This clone showed up just a few times. This chain uses TRBV7-9 with TRBJ1-1; D is unclear. V was shortened by 5 bases and J by 3 bases, with 13 bases between the two germline ends. There are 14 residues in the CDR3. Germline lookup yields CDR1 SEHNR and CDR2 FQNEAQ (reference sequence). The CDR3 DNA is TGTGCCAGCAGCCAGACGGGGATCGACACTGAAGCTTTCTTT. Protein: CASSQTGIDTEAFF.

The chain carries TRBV12-5 and TRBJ2-7; 11 bases match TRBD1. The J segment lost 4 bases and the V segment lost 6 bases, leaving 8 bases of the junction unmatched. CDR1 is LGHNT, CDR2 FRNRAP, per germline. The CDR3 has 15 residues. The CDR3, as DNA: TGTGCTAGTGGACCCCGGACAGGGGGCGGATACGAGCAGTACTTC. Encoded protein: CASGPRTGGGYEQYF. The whole variable domain, remainder taken from reference TRBV12-5 and TRBJ2-7, is DARVTQTPRHKVTEMGQEVTMRCQPILGHNTVFWYRQTMMQGLELLAYFRNRAPLDDSGMPKDRFSAEMPDATLATLKIQPSEPRDSAVYFCASGPRTGGGYEQYFGPGTRLTVT.

The rearrangement links TRBV9 to TRBJ1-5; unclear D gene. The germline CDR1 and CDR2 sequences are SGDLS and YYNGEE. This CDR3 has 14 residues. V lost 4 bases and J 5 bases, leaving 13 bases between the germline ends. In nucleotides, the CDR3 is TGTGCCAGCAGCCTAGACGGTCACTATCAGCCCCAGCATTTT. Its translation is CASSLDGHYQPQHF.

This chain joins TRBV4-1 and TRBJ2-1; D is possibly TRBD1 or TRBD2 (5 bases each). CDR3 length: 13 residues. Germline V gives CDR1 MGHRA, CDR2 YSYEKL. V lost 4 bases, J lost 6 bases, and 10 bases lay in between. CDR3 coding DNA: TGCGCCAGCAGCCGGGACCCCGGCAATGAGCAGTTCTTC. Translating it yields CASSRDPGNEQFF.

The chain uses TRBV30 and TRBJ2-1; D ambiguous. V was shortened by 8 bases and J by 0 bases, with 8 bases between the two germline ends. The germline gives CDR1 GTSNPN, CDR2 SVGIG (reference sequence). This CDR3 has 12 amino acids. The CDR3 loop reads CARSPSYNEQFF. The DNA for the CDR3 is TGTGCCCGTAGTCCCTCCTACAATGAGCAGTTCTTC.

The genes are TRBV7-3 and TRBJ1-6; 7 nucleotides agree with TRBD1. The V gene's germline CDR1 is SGHTA and CDR2 FQGTGA. CDR3 size: 14 residues. Unmatched junction bases numbered 4, after V lost 4 bases and J lost 7 bases. This chain's CDR3 is CASSSDRVNSPLHF. The CDR3 DNA reads TGTGCCAGCAGCTCCGACAGGGTCAATTCACCCCTCCACTTT.

V and J are TRBV13 and TRBJ2-7; D unresolved. The V gene lost 3 bases and the J gene lost 2 bases, with 8 bases spanning the gap. Germline V lookup: CDR1 PRHDT, CDR2 FYEKMQ (reference sequence). The CDR3 is 13 residues long. DNA of the CDR3: TGTGCCAGCAGCTTTGGCAGAGCCTACGAGCAGTACTTC. This translates into CASSFGRAYEQYF.

This chain connects TRBV2 to TRBJ1-2; a possible D gene is TRBD1 (6 bases). This CDR3 has 13 residues. V was trimmed by 7 bases and J by 8 bases, leaving 17 bases between them. Germline lookup yields CDR1 SNHLY and CDR2 FYNNEI. The CDR3 coding sequence is TGTGCCAGCAACTTGGGGACACTGAACGGCTACACCTTC. This encodes CASNLGTLNGYTF.

The V and J genes are TRBV19 and TRBJ2-3, with 10 bases identical to TRBD1. This CDR3 spans 14 amino acids. Trimming took 6 bases from V and 6 from J; bases not matched to a gene: 6. The germline V gene has CDR1 LNHDA and CDR2 SQIVND (reference sequence). The CDR3 DNA sequence: TGTGCCAGTAGGAGGACAGGGGGGCCGGATACGCAGTATTTT. Translation: CASRRTGGPDTQYF. The full variable domain, in which reference TRBV19 and TRBJ2-3 provide the parts outside the CDR3, is DGGITQSPKYLFRKEGQNVTLSCEQNLNHDAMYWYRQDPGQGLRLIYYSQIVNDFQKGDIAEGYSVSREKKESFPLTVTSAQKNPTAFYLCASRRTGGPDTQYFGPGTRLTVL.

The table lists this clone with a few counts. The chain carries TRBV4-3 and TRBJ1-1; D is uncertain. V lost 3 bases and J 5 bases, leaving 10 bases between the germline ends. CDR1 is LGHNA, CDR2 YSLEER, per germline. The CDR3 sequence is 13 residues long. The CDR3 spells CASSHLGRTEAFF. CDR3 DNA: TGCGCCAGCAGCCATCTGGGAAGGACTGAAGCTTTCTTT.

The V call is TRBV5-1, the J call TRBJ1-1; no firm D call. The length of the CDR3 is 14 residues. CDR1 and CDR2 (germline): SGHRS, YFSETQ. Trimming removed 0 bases at V and 2 bases at J, with 8 bases between. CDR3 residues: CASSLVSPNTEAFF. CDR3 coding DNA: TGCGCCAGCAGCTTGGTCTCCCCTAACACTGAAGCTTTCTTT.

The V call is TRBV10-3, the J call TRBJ2-7; no clear D gene. Germline CDR1 is ENHRY and CDR2 is SYGVKD. The CDR3 spans 13 residues. Between the trimmed V and J ends, which lost 0 bases and 5 bases, there was a span of 8 bases. CDR3 sequence reads: CAISESGVNEQYF. The CDR3, as DNA: TGTGCCATCAGTGAGTCTGGGGTTAACGAGCAGTACTTC.

This chain connects TRBV28 to TRBJ2-7, with 8 bases aligning to TRBD1. The CDR3 is made up of 14 amino acids. Germline V lookup: CDR1 MDHEN, CDR2 SYDVKM. J was trimmed by 6 bases and V by 7 bases; bases with no gene match: 11. Written as DNA, the CDR3 is TGTGCCAGCACTATATCCAGGGGGCGTACCGAGCAGTACTTC. This sequence encodes CASTISRGRTEQYF.

The chain employs TRBV15 and TRBJ1-5; tentatively, D is TRBD1 (6 bases). CDR1 and CDR2 from the germline V gene are LNHNV and YYDKDF (reference sequence). CDR3 length: 16 residues. V was trimmed by 5 bases and J by 4 bases, leaving 18 bases between them. The CDR3 DNA reads as TGTGCCACCAGCCCCTACAGGGATAGGTCAAATCAGCCCCAGCATTTT. It yields the protein CATSPYRDRSNQPQHF.

The rearrangement uses TRBV28 and TRBJ1-4; D is unresolved. The CDR3 is made up of 16 amino acids. The germline V gene has CDR1 MDHEN and CDR2 SYDVKM. V was clipped by 6 bases and J by 3 bases, with 17 bases between them. CDR3 bases: TGTGCCAGCAGCTTTAGTTTTGGGTCTTCTAATGAAAAACTGTTTTTT. It translates to CASSFSFGSSNEKLFF.

This chain joins TRBV6-1 and TRBJ1-3; the D gene is possibly TRBD1 (6 bases). The V and J ends lost 7 bases and 3 bases respectively, with 16 bases between them. Germline V lookup: CDR1 MNHNS, CDR2 SASEGT. This CDR3 spans 15 amino acids. The chain's CDR3 is CASNPDRWNGNTIYF. The DNA for the CDR3 is TGTGCCAGCAACCCTGACAGGTGGAATGGAAACACCATATATTTT.

The J gene is TRBJ2-7, the V gene TRBV11-2; D is perhaps TRBD2 (5 bases). The CDR3 length is 15 residues. Deletions cut 5 bases from V and 1 base from J, with 15 bases between. Germline V lookup: CDR1 SGHAT, CDR2 FQNNGV. As DNA, the CDR3 is TGTGCCAGCAGCCTTGCGGGCGTTGCTTCCTACGAGCAGTACTTC. Encoded protein: CASSLAGVASYEQYF.

The gene calls are TRBV11-2 and TRBJ2-7; 8 positions match TRBD1. Germline CDR1 reads SGHAT; CDR2 reads FQNNGV. The V and J ends lost 1 base and 5 bases, in that order; junction bases with no gene match: 7. This CDR3 spans 15 amino acids. The CDR3 loop is CASSLVVTGVNEQYF. CDR3 DNA sequence: TGTGCCAGCAGCTTAGTCGTGACAGGGGTCAACGAGCAGTACTTC.

This clone was counted a few times. In nucleotides, the CDR3 is TGTGCCAGCAGTTTGGACAGATTTAACACCGGGGAGCTGTTTTTT. Its protein is CASSLDRFNTGELFF. The V and J genes are TRBV27 and TRBJ2-2, with D possibly matching TRBD1 (6 bases). The V and J ends lost 3 bases and 2 bases respectively, with 10 bases between them. Germline V gene data show CDR1 as MNHEY and CDR2 as SMNVEV (reference sequence). This CDR3 is 15 amino acids long.

This clone was observed a few times. The V and J genes are TRBV4-3 and TRBJ2-3; 10 nucleotides agree with TRBD1. This CDR3 comprises 16 residues. With V trimmed by 1 base and J by 5 bases, 6 bases remained unmatched. Germline CDR1 and CDR2: LGHNA and YSLEER. The CDR3 region has the DNA TGCGCCAGCAGCCAAGTGACAGGGGGCGGAGGAGATACGCAGTATTTT. Translating gives CASSQVTGGGGDTQYF.